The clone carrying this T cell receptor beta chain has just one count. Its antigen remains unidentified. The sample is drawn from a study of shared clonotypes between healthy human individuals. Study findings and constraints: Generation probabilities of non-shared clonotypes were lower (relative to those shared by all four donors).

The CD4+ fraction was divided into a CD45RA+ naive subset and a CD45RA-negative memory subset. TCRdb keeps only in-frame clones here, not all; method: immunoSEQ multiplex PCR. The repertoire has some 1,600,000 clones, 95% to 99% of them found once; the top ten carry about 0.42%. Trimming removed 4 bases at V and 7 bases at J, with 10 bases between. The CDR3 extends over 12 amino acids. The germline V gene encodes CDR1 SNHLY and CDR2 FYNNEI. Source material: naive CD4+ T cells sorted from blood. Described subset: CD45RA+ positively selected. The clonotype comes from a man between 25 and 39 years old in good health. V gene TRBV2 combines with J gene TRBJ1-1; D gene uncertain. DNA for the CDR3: TGTGCCAGCAGTGTGGTCAAACTTGAAGCTTTCTTT. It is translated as CASSVVKLEAFF.